This T cell receptor (beta chain) was observed in a study of blood T cell repertoires in COVID-19. Overall study context: The analysed material was cDNA or gDNA that came from T cells, B-cell-depleted T cells, or PBMCs.

Original processing methods: From reference gene primer amplification, estimates of nucleated cell counts were derived. The data were produced by immunoSEQ multiplex PCR, yet TCRdb's version contains in-frame clones alone and is incomplete. Clonal size and the V and J genes are those of that table, whereas D and trimming came from the DNA. The repertoire consists of 340,000 or so clones, with around 87% occurring once and the leading ten covering 1%. Germline loops: CDR1 SGHRS, CDR2 YFSETQ. Trimming shortened V by 2 bases and J by 4 bases, and 13 bases separated the two germline ends. The CDR3 sequence is 14 residues long.

The chain joins TRBV5-1 to TRBJ2-7, with D possibly being TRBD2 (5 bases). The specimen sequenced was peripheral blood. The receptor was isolated from a man in his fifties or sixties with active or convalescent COVID-19. The CDR3: CASSLAAEGYEQYF. CDR3 bases: TGCGCCAGCAGCTTAGCGGCAGAGGGATACGAGCAGTACTTC.